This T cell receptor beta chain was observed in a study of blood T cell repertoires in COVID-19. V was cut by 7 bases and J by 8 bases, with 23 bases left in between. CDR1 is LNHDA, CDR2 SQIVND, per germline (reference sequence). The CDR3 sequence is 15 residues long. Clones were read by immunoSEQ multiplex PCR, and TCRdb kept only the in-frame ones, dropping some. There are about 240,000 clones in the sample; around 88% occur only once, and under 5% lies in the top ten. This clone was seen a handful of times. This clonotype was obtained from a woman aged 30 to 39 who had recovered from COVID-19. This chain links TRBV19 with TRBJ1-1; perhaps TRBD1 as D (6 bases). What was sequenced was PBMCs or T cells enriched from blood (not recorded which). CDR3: CASIDRGADVGEAFF. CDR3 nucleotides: TGTGCCAGTATCGATCGGGGGGCCGATGTGGGCGAAGCTTTCTTT.